This TCR beta chain was sequenced during a study of OX40 agonist ivuxolimab in advanced cancers. Study-wide background: In three patients, partial responses were observed, one with hepatocellular carcinoma and two with cutaneous melanoma. Points from the study as a whole: Some patients without response likewise showed low normalized clonal expansion.

Measured with immunoSEQ multiplex PCR; TCRdb has only the in-frame clones, and not every one. Seen here are 55,000 to 80,000 clones, about 88% observed once, and the top ten hold about 0.25%. To note about this clone: What it binds is not known.

The germline gives CDR1 SNHLY, CDR2 FYNNEI. Germline trimming cut 7 bases from V and 7 bases from J; bases unmatched to any gene: 7. The CDR3 totals 14 residues. The sample here was CD4+ or CD8+ T cells sorted from blood, taken in a trial of the OX40 agonist ivuxolimab. This chain connects TRBV2 to TRBJ1-6; 7 nucleotides agree with TRBD1. The TCR comes from an adult with an advanced solid tumor such as melanoma, head and neck, liver or kidney cancer. The CDR3 nucleotides are TGTGCCAGCAACACCGGGACAGAAAATTCACCCCTCCACTTT. Its translation: CASNTGTENSPLHF.